Following are 17 T cell receptor beta chains from one sample sequenced in a study of blood T cell repertoires in COVID-19. Assay used: immunoSEQ multiplex PCR; TCRdb lists only in-frame clones, some missing. The data show almost 300,000 clones, more than 75% seen once. Sequenced: peripheral blood. All receptors come from a man between 65 and 85 years old with acute or convalescent COVID-19.

The V call is TRBV3-1 (or the pseudogene TRBV3-2), the J call TRBJ1-1; D perhaps matches TRBD1 (6 bases). Germline lookup yields CDR1 LGHDT and CDR2 YNNKEL (reference sequence). This CDR3 is 14 amino acids long. V gave up 5 bases and J gave up 3 bases, with 13 bases separating them. The CDR3 DNA reads TGTGCCAGCAGCGCAGGGGTGGGGGACACTGAAGCTTTCTTT. Protein product: CASSAGVGDTEAFF.

This clone was recorded only once. The V call is TRBV6-1, the J call TRBJ1-5; 10 nucleotides align to TRBD1. This CDR3 has 16 amino acids. J was trimmed by 7 bases and V by 2 bases; bases with no gene match: 8. Germline assignment: CDR1 MNHNS and CDR2 SASEGT. CDR3 amino acids: CASSELGTGVGQPQHF. CDR3 nucleotide sequence: TGTGCCAGCAGTGAATTGGGGACAGGGGTTGGGCAGCCCCAGCATTTT.

The V and J genes are TRBV11-2 and TRBJ2-3, with 8 bases that match TRBD2. Germline assignment: CDR1 SGHAT and CDR2 FQNNGV. This CDR3 has 15 amino acids. Unmatched junction bases numbered 9, after V lost 6 bases and J lost 4 bases. The CDR3 coding sequence is TGTGCCAGCAGTCAGGCGGGGGGTCGTTCAGATACGCAGTATTTT. Its translation is CASSQAGGRSDTQYF.

The chain uses TRBV28 and TRBJ2-7; the D is unclear. CDR1 and CDR2 from the germline V gene are MDHEN and SYDVKM. This CDR3 has 13 residues. With 2 bases removed from V and 3 bases from J, the gap between germline ends came to 8 bases. The CDR3 region has the DNA TGTGCCAGCAGTTTAATTGGAGTCTACGAGCAGTACTTC. Translated: CASSLIGVYEQYF.

The chain is built from TRBV7-9 and TRBJ1-3; tentative D call: TRBD1 (5 bases). This CDR3 contains 13 residues. V was clipped by 5 bases and J by 7 bases, with 12 bases between them. In germline, CDR1 is SEHNR, CDR2 FQNEAQ (reference sequence). The CDR3: CASSLSGANTIYF. The DNA of the CDR3 is TGTGCCAGCAGCCTAAGTGGGGCCAACACCATATATTTT. Supplemented by reference TRBV7-9 and TRBJ1-3, the full variable domain reads DTGVSQNPRHKITKRGQNVTFRCDPISEHNRLYWYRQTLGQGPEFLTYFQNEAQLEKSRLLSDRFSAERPKGSFSTLEIQRTEQGDSAMYLCASSLSGANTIYFGEGSWLTVV.

The chain carries TRBV3-1 (or the pseudogene TRBV3-2) and TRBJ1-5, with TRBD1 matching 12 bases. V shed 5 bases and J 7 bases; nucleotides not matched to a gene: 12. In germline, CDR1 is LGHDT, CDR2 YNNKEL (reference sequence). This CDR3 is built from 17 residues. The CDR3 reads CASSGPLGQGAPQPQHF. CDR3 nucleotides: TGTGCCAGCAGCGGGCCTTTGGGACAGGGGGCACCCCAGCCCCAGCATTTT.

The rearrangement joins TRBV30 to TRBJ1-4; TRBD1 agrees at 7 bases. Germline V lookup: CDR1 GTSNPN, CDR2 SVGIG (reference sequence). This CDR3 has 12 residues. J gave up 8 bases and V 3 bases, and 3 bases lay outside the gene matches. The CDR3 DNA follows: TGTGCCTGGAGCTCGACAGGGGAAAAACTGTTTTTT. Protein sequence: CAWSSTGEKLFF. Based on the CDR3 plus reference TRBV30 and TRBJ1-4, the full variable domain is SQTIHQWPATLVQPVGSPLSLECTVEGTSNPNLYWYRQAAGRGLQLLFYSVGIGQISSEVPQNLSASRPQDRQFILSSKKLLLSDSGFYLCAWSSTGEKLFFGSGTQLSVL.

This sequence joins TRBV14 and TRBJ2-3; TRBD2 might be the D (6 bases). The V and J ends lost 0 bases and 9 bases respectively, with 10 bases between them. This CDR3 has 13 amino acids. Germline values: CDR1 SGHDN, CDR2 FVKESK. The CDR3, as DNA: TGTGCCAGCAGCCAAGACCCGACTAGAACGCAGTATTTT. It specifies CASSQDPTRTQYF. Looking up the rest from reference TRBV14 and TRBJ2-3 gives the full variable domain: EAGVTQFPSHSVIEKGQTVTLRCDPISGHDNLYWYRRVMGKEIKFLLHFVKESKQDESGMPNNRFLAERTGGTYSTLKVQPAELEDSGVYFCASSQDPTRTQYFGPGTRLTVL.

The chain employs TRBV24-1 and TRBJ2-1, with a tentative D call TRBD2 (5 bases). V lost 9 bases and J lost 9, with 17 bases in between. The CDR3 runs to 13 residues. The germline V gene has CDR1 KGHDR and CDR2 SFDVKD. CDR3 DNA: TGTGCCACCGAGACCCGGAGGTCCACTGAGCAGTTCTTC. This encodes CATETRRSTEQFF.

This chain links TRBV5-1 with TRBJ1-1, with TRBD1 matching 12 bases. The CDR3 has 19 amino acids. Germline CDR1 and CDR2: SGHRS and YFSETQ. Trimming took 3 bases from V and 2 from J; bases not matched to a gene: 14. CDR3 sequence (DNA): TGCGCCAGCAGCTCGGGCTTAGTTGGGACAGGGGGCCTTAACACTGAAGCTTTCTTT. As protein: CASSSGLVGTGGLNTEAFF.

This clone occurred a few times. The chain couples TRBV29-1 to TRBJ2-7; the match to TRBD1 covers 7 bases. The V and J ends lost 4 bases and 4 bases, in that order; junction bases with no gene match: 7. The germline V gene encodes CDR1 SQVTM and CDR2 ANQGSEA. The CDR3 covers 13 residues. CDR3 amino acids: CSVVRQGFYEQYF. Written as DNA, the CDR3 is TGCAGCGTTGTAAGACAGGGTTTTTACGAGCAGTACTTC.

This chain links TRBV19 with TRBJ1-4; 10 positions agree with TRBD1. The trim removed 5 bases at V and 8 bases at J, leaving 5 bases unmatched. CDR1 LNHDA and CDR2 SQIVND come from the germline V gene (reference sequence). CDR3 length: 14 residues. CDR3 in amino acids: CASSQDRGREKLFF. DNA of the CDR3: TGTGCCAGTAGTCAGGACAGGGGGAGGGAAAAACTGTTTTTT.

The chain has TRBV5-1 and TRBJ1-2; 7 bases line up with TRBD1. CDR3 length equals 15 residues. Germline values: CDR1 SGHRS, CDR2 YFSETQ. The ends lost 3 bases at V and 7 bases at J; junction bases unmatched: 12. DNA of the CDR3: TGCGCCAGCAGCTCTGGAGGGGGCGCGGATCTTGGCTACACCTTC. It translates to CASSSGGGADLGYTF.

The chain links TRBV7-2 to TRBJ2-5; 8 bases map to TRBD2. Unmatched junction bases numbered 8, after V lost 7 bases and J lost 7 bases. Germline V gives CDR1 SGHTA, CDR2 FQGNSA. The CDR3 sequence is 13 residues long. The CDR3 here is CASIPAGEATQYF. The DNA of the CDR3 is TGTGCCAGCATCCCAGCGGGGGAGGCGACCCAGTACTTC.

The chain carries TRBV7-9 and TRBJ2-1; no clear D. Looked up from germline, CDR1 is SEHNR and CDR2 is FQNEAQ (reference sequence). The ends were cut back, 1 base at V and 0 bases at J, with 10 bases in the middle. This CDR3 has 16 residues. The CDR3 is CASSLGTSVSYNEQFF. The CDR3 region has the DNA TGTGCCAGCAGCTTAGGTACCAGCGTCTCCTACAATGAGCAGTTCTTC.

The V call is TRBV4-2, the J call TRBJ1-3; D remains unclear. Germline V gene sequence: CDR1 LGHNA, CDR2 YNFKEQ. V lost 0 bases to trimming and J lost 4 bases, with 10 bases between them. The CDR3 is 15 residues long. CDR3 in amino acids: CASSQDSGAGNTIYF. The DNA for the CDR3 is TGTGCCAGCAGCCAAGATTCCGGTGCCGGAAACACCATATATTTT.

The J gene is TRBJ2-1, the V gene TRBV7-7; possible D gene TRBD2, 7 bases. Trimming took off 5 bases at V and 2 bases at J, with 13 bases between the two ends. The CDR3 consists of 15 residues. Germline lookup yields CDR1 SSHAT and CDR2 FNYEAQ (reference sequence). In DNA form, the CDR3 reads TGTGCCAGCAGCCCCACGGGGGGCCCCTACAATGAGCAGTTCTTC. Its translation: CASSPTGGPYNEQFF.